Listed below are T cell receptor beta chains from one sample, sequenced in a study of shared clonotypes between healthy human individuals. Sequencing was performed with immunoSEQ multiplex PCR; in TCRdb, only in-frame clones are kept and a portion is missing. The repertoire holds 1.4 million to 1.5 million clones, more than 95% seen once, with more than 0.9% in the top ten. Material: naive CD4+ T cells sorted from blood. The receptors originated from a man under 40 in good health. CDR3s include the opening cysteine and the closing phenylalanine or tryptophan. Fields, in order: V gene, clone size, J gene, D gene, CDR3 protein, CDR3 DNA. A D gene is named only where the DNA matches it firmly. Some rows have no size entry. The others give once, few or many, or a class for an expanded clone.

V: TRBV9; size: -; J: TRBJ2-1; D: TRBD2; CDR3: CASSVATGTSGYNEQFF; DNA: TGTGCCAGCAGCGTAGCTACAGGGACTAGCGGTTACAATGAGCAGTTCTTC
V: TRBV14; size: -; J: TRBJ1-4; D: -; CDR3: CASSLIVREKLFF; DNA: TGTGCCAGCTCCCTTATCGTGAGGGAAAAACTGTTTTTT
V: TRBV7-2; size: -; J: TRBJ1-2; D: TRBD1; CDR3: CASSFVLDRTYGYTF; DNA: TGTGCCAGCAGCTTCGTTCTGGACAGGACCTATGGCTACACCTTC
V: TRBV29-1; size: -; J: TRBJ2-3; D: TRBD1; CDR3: CSVATGQGGTDTQYF; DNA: TGCAGCGTTGCCACCGGACAGGGGGGCACAGATACGCAGTATTTT
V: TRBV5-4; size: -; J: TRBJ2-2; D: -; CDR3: CASSFSQANTGELFF; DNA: TGTGCCAGCAGCTTTAGTCAGGCGAACACCGGGGAGCTGTTTTTT
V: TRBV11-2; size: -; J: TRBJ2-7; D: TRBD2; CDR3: CASSIQLAGGPEESEQYF; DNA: TGTGCCAGCAGCATCCAACTAGCGGGAGGGCCTGAGGAAAGCGAGCAGTACTTC
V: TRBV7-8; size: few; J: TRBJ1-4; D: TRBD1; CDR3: CASSTYGTGNEKLFF; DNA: TGTGCCAGCAGCACCTACGGGACAGGGAATGAAAAACTGTTTTTT
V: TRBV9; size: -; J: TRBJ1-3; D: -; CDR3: CASSGEPTRTGNTIYF; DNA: TGTGCCAGCAGCGGCGAACCGACTAGGACTGGAAACACCATATATTTT
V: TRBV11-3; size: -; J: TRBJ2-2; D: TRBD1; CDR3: CASSSGQPYTGELFF; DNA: TGTGCCAGCAGCTCGGGACAGCCATACACCGGGGAGCTGTTTTTT
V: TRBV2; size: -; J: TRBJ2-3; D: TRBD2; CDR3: CASSELAGASDTQYF; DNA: TGTGCCAGCAGTGAACTAGCGGGAGCATCAGATACGCAGTATTTT
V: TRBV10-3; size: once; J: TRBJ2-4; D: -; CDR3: CAIPPNLAKNIQYF; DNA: TGTGCCATCCCCCCGAATCTAGCCAAAAACATTCAGTACTTC
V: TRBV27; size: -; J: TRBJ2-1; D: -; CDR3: CASSKLGYSYNEQFF; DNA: TGTGCCAGCAGTAAACTAGGCTACTCCTACAATGAGCAGTTCTTC
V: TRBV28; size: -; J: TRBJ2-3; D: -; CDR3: CASINRLRSSTDTQYF; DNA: TGTGCCAGCATCAACCGGCTGCGGTCTAGCACAGATACGCAGTATTTT
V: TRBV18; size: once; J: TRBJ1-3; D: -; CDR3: CASSPTAGSGNTIYF; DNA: TGTGCCAGCTCACCAACGGCAGGGTCTGGAAACACCATATATTTT
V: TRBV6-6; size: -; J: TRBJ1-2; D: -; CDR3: CASSYSSAWNGYTF; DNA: TGTGCCAGCAGTTACAGTAGCGCCTGGAATGGCTACACCTTC
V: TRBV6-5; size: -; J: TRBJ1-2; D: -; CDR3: CASSYSRGSASYGYTF; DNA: TGTGCCAGCAGTTACTCGAGGGGCAGTGCTTCTTATGGCTACACCTTC
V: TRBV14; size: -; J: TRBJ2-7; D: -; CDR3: CASSQDLGGLGSEQYF; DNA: TGTGCCAGCAGCCAAGATCTTGGAGGGCTAGGGTCCGAGCAGTACTTC
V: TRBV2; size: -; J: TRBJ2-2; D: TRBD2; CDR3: CAIYTRGEDTGELFF; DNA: TGTGCCATCTATACACGGGGGGAGGACACCGGGGAGCTGTTTTTT
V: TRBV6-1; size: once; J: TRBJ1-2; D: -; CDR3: CASSPWGQGAYGYTF; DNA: TGTGCCAGCAGCCCCTGGGGTCAAGGGGCCTATGGCTACACCTTC
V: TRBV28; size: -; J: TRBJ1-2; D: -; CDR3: CASSGVSTNYGYTF; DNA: TGTGCCAGCAGCGGCGTGAGTACTAACTATGGCTACACCTTC
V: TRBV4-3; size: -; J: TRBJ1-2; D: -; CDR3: CASSQDRGRTGGYTF; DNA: TGCGCCAGCAGCCAAGATCGCGGCAGGACGGGCGGCTACACCTTC
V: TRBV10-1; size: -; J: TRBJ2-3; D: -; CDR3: CASSESATAGDSDTQYF; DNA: TGCGCCAGCAGTGAGTCCGCAACGGCGGGTGACTCAGATACGCAGTATTTT
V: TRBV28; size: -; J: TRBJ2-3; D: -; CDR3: CASSFPQLRSGTDTQYF; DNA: TGTGCCAGCAGTTTTCCCCAACTCAGAAGTGGCACAGATACGCAGTATTTT
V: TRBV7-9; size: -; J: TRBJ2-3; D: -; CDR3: CASSRLGAGDTQYF; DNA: TGTGCCAGCAGCCGACTGGGTGCTGGGGATACGCAGTATTTT
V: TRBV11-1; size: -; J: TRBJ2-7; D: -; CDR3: CASSLGDEQYF; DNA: TGTGCCAGCAGCTTAGGCGACGAGCAGTACTTC
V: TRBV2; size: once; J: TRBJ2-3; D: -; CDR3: CASSDWGVGTDTQYF; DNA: TGTGCCAGCAGTGACTGGGGGGTTGGCACAGATACGCAGTATTTT
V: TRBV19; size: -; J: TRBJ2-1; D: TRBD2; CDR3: CASRVAGDYNEQFF; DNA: TGTGCCAGTAGGGTAGCGGGAGACTACAATGAGCAGTTCTTC
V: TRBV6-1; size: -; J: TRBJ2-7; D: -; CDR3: CASSVAGGGYEQYF; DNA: TGTGCCAGCAGTGTGGCAGGGGGAGGCTACGAGCAGTACTTC
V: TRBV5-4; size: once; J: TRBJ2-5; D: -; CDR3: CASSSRRKETQYF; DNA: TGTGCCAGCAGCTCGCGTCGGAAAGAGACCCAGTACTTC
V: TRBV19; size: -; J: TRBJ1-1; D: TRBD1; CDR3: CASSKDRSTEAFF; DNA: TGTGCCAGTAGTAAGGACAGGTCCACTGAAGCTTTCTTT
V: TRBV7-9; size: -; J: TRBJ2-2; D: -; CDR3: CASSLGSNTGELFF; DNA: TGTGCCAGCAGCTTAGGTTCCAACACCGGGGAGCTGTTTTTT
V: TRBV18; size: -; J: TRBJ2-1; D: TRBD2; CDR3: CASSPKLAGDNEQFF; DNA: TGTGCCAGCTCACCTAAACTAGCGGGAGACAATGAGCAGTTCTTC
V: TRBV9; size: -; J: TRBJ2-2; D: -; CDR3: CASSPDHVTGELFF; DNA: TGTGCCAGCAGCCCAGATCATGTCACCGGGGAGCTGTTTTTT
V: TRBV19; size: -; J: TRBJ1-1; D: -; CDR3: CASSIPGRVNTEAFF; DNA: TGTGCCAGTAGTATTCCCGGACGGGTGAACACTGAAGCTTTCTTT
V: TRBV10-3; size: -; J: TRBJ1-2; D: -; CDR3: CAISGEWAEAYGYTF; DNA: TGTGCCATCAGTGGTGAGTGGGCGGAAGCATATGGCTACACCTTC
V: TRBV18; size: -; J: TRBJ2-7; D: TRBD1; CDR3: CASSLKQGATYEQYF; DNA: TGTGCCAGCTCGCTGAAACAGGGGGCAACCTACGAGCAGTACTTC
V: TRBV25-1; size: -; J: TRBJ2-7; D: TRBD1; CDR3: CASSEWTRGSEQYF; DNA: TGTGCCAGCAGTGAATGGACCAGGGGGTCCGAGCAGTACTTC
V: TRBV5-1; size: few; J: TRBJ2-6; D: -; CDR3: CASRVTGTFSGANVLTF; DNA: TGCGCCAGCAGGGTTACCGGGACCTTCTCTGGGGCCAACGTCCTGACTTTC
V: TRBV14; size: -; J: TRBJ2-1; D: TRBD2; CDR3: CASSQGRAWLAAFNEQFF; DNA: TGTGCCAGCAGCCAAGGAAGGGCCTGGCTAGCGGCTTTTAATGAGCAGTTCTTC
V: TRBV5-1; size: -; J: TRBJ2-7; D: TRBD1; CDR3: CASSEVPGGEQYF; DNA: TGCGCCAGCAGCGAGGTCCCAGGGGGCGAGCAGTACTTC
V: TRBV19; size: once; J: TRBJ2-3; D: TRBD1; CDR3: CASSMGGRDRGFADTQYF; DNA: TGTGCCAGTAGTATGGGTGGACGAGACAGGGGATTTGCAGATACGCAGTATTTT
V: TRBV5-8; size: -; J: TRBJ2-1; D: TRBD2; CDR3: CASSLAKLAYNEQFF; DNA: TGTGCCAGCAGCTTGGCAAAACTAGCGTACAATGAGCAGTTCTTC
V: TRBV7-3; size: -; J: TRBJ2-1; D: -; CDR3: CASSPQRGNNEQFF; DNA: TGTGCCAGCAGCCCCCAAAGAGGAAACAATGAGCAGTTCTTC
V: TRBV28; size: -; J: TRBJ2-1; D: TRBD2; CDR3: CASSTLAGGPSDEQFF; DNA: TGTGCCAGCAGTACACTAGCGGGAGGGCCCTCAGATGAGCAGTTCTTC
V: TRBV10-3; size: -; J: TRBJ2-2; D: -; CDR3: CAISAQNTGELFF; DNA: TGTGCCATCAGTGCCCAGAACACCGGGGAGCTGTTTTTT
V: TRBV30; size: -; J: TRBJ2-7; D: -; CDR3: CAWSVEGLRYF; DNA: TGTGCCTGGAGTGTCGAGGGTCTCCGGTACTTC
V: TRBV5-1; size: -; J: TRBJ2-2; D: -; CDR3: CASRALGTANTGELFF; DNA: TGCGCCAGCCGCGCATTAGGGACGGCGAACACCGGGGAGCTGTTTTTT
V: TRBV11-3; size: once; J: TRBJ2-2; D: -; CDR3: CASSPTRGITGELFF; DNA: TGTGCCAGCAGCCCCACAAGGGGAATCACCGGGGAGCTGTTTTTT
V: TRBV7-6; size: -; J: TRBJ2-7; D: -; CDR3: CASSPLSGKQYF; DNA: TGTGCCAGCAGCCCCCTGTCGGGGAAGCAGTACTTC
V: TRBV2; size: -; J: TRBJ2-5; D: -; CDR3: CASTRETQYF; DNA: TGTGCCAGCACCCGGGAGACCCAGTACTTC
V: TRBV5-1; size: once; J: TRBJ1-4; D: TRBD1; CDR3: CASSPTGGEKLFF; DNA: TGCGCCAGCAGCCCGACAGGGGGTGAAAAACTGTTTTTT
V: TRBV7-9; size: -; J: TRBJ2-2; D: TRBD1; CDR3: CASSSWTGVRQTGELFF; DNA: TGTGCCAGCAGCTCTTGGACAGGGGTGAGACAAACCGGGGAGCTGTTTTTT
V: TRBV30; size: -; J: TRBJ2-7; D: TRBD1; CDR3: CAWRGKGQLYEQYF; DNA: TGTGCCTGGAGGGGGAAGGGACAGCTTTACGAGCAGTACTTC
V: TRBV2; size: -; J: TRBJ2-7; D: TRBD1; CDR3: CASSAGTGGIYEQYF; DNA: TGTGCCAGCAGTGCGGGGACAGGGGGTATCTACGAGCAGTACTTC
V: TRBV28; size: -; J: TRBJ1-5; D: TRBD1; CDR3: CASSLMGRGVGQPQHF; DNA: TGTGCCAGCAGTTTAATGGGCAGGGGGGTAGGTCAGCCCCAGCATTTT